The rows below give T cell receptor beta chains drawn from one sample of a study of Tregs in tolerant kidney transplant recipients. Clones were sequenced by immunoSEQ multiplex PCR, and TCRdb holds only the in-frame ones, with some missing. The table has approximately 90,000 clones, roughly 93% seen once; the top ten hold roughly 1.7%. The sample here was CD4+ T cells from blood (PBMCs), taken 12 months after the transplant. These receptors originate from a human patient who received a combined kidney and bone marrow transplant. Some T cells may have originated in the graft donor. Each CDR3 is given with its conserved first and last residue. The D gene is left open where the match is weak. Clone size is given for some rows only: seen once, a few or many times, or a class if the clone is expanded.

clone_size	v_call	d_call	j_call	cdr3_aa	cdr3_nt
NA	TRBV7-8	NA	TRBJ2-5	CASSLRQGFQETQYF	TGTGCCAGCAGCCTCCGCCAGGGGTTCCAAGAGACCCAGTACTTC
NA	TRBV7-6	NA	TRBJ2-2	CASSASGGLGLAGELFF	TGTGCCAGCAGCGCCTCTGGGGGGTTAGGACTGGCCGGGGAGCTGTTTTTT
NA	TRBV5-4	NA	TRBJ2-1	CASSLDWGPQFF	TGTGCCAGCAGCCTCGACTGGGGGCCGCAGTTCTTC
NA	TRBV19	TRBD2	TRBJ2-7	CASRPRTSGHYEQYF	TGTGCCAGCCGCCCCAGGACTAGCGGGCACTACGAGCAGTACTTC
NA	TRBV6-1	TRBD1	TRBJ1-4	CASSEPGQINEKLFF	TGTGCCAGCAGTGAACCGGGACAGATTAATGAAAAACTGTTTTTT
many	TRBV11-2	NA	TRBJ2-1	CASSLDRRGNEQFF	TGTGCCAGCAGCTTAGATCGTAGGGGCAATGAGCAGTTCTTC
NA	TRBV4-1	NA	TRBJ2-5	CASSQDRGGVQETQYF	TGCGCCAGCAGCCAAGATAGGGGCGGGGTTCAAGAGACCCAGTACTTC
NA	TRBV28	TRBD1	TRBJ1-4	CASSLRTGVEKLFF	TGTGCCAGCAGTTTGCGGACAGGGGTGGAAAAACTGTTTTTT
NA	TRBV2	TRBD2	TRBJ2-1	CASVGPGLAGGSYNEQFF	TGTGCCAGCGTGGGCCCGGGACTAGCGGGGGGCTCCTACAATGAGCAGTTCTTC
NA	TRBV6-5	NA	TRBJ1-6	CASSGERGSPLHF	TGTGCCAGCAGTGGGGAAAGGGGTTCACCCCTCCACTTT
NA	TRBV27	TRBD1	TRBJ1-4	CANFYRGGHEKLFF	TGTGCCAACTTCTACAGGGGTGGTCATGAAAAACTGTTTTTT
NA	TRBV13	TRBD1	TRBJ2-7	CASSLDRGHEQYF	TGTGCCAGCAGCTTAGACAGGGGCCACGAGCAGTACTTC
NA	TRBV5-4	NA	TRBJ2-5	CASQWRQQETQYF	TGTGCCAGTCAATGGCGACAGCAAGAGACCCAGTACTTC
NA	TRBV9	TRBD2	TRBJ2-5	CASSVLGGAGETQYF	TGTGCCAGCAGCGTCCTCGGGGGGGCGGGGGAGACCCAGTACTTC
NA	TRBV5-1	TRBD2	TRBJ2-2	CASRGLAGGPDTGELFF	TGCGCCAGCAGGGGGCTAGCGGGAGGTCCAGACACCGGGGAGCTGTTTTTT
NA	TRBV5-1	TRBD1	TRBJ2-7	CASSLRGQFLEQYF	TGCGCCAGCAGCTTAAGGGGACAGTTCCTCGAGCAGTACTTC
NA	TRBV11-3	NA	TRBJ1-5	CASSLGGYSNQPQHF	TGTGCCAGCAGCTTAGGAGGTTATAGCAATCAGCCCCAGCATTTT
once	TRBV6-1	TRBD2	TRBJ2-7	CASAAGLAGGREQYF	TGTGCCAGCGCCGCAGGGCTAGCGGGAGGACGCGAGCAGTACTTC
NA	TRBV18	NA	TRBJ2-1	CASSPSGGTYNEQFF	TGTGCCAGCTCACCATCGGGGGGCACCTACAATGAGCAGTTCTTC
once	TRBV7-9	TRBD2	TRBJ2-5	CASSLGGGSGETQYF	TGTGCCAGCAGCTTGGGCGGGGGGAGTGGAGAGACCCAGTACTTC
NA	TRBV7-2	NA	TRBJ1-5	CASSWGLSNQPQHF	TGTGCCAGCAGCTGGGGACTTAGCAATCAGCCCCAGCATTTT
once	TRBV7-6	NA	TRBJ1-2	CASSLDYGANYGYTF	TGTGCCAGCAGCTTAGACTATGGGGCGAACTATGGCTACACCTTC
NA	TRBV11-2	TRBD1	TRBJ2-3	CASSKTGPTDTQYF	TGTGCCAGCAGCAAGACAGGGCCCACAGATACGCAGTATTTT
NA	TRBV30	NA	TRBJ1-2	CAWSKGSYNYGCTF	TGTGCCTGGAGCAAAGGATCTTATAACTATGGCTGCACCTTC
NA	TRBV18	NA	TRBJ1-6	CASSPRRSQVYNSPLHF	TGTGCCAGCTCACCACGGAGGTCGCAAGTCTATAATTCACCCCTCCACTTT
NA	TRBV9	TRBD2	TRBJ2-5	CASSAGLAGFVETQYF	TGTGCCAGCAGCGCCGGACTAGCGGGATTTGTTGAGACCCAGTACTTC
NA	TRBV5-4	TRBD1	TRBJ1-2	CASSLTGDYGYTF	TGTGCCAGCAGCTTGACAGGGGACTATGGCTACACCTTC
NA	TRBV7-2	NA	TRBJ2-7	CASSLSGGWPYEQYF	TGTGCCAGCAGCTTATCGGGCGGGTGGCCCTACGAGCAGTACTTC
NA	TRBV7-9	TRBD2	TRBJ2-7	CASSLARGNEQYF	TGTGCCAGCAGCTTAGCGCGGGGGAACGAGCAGTACTTC
once	TRBV30	TRBD2	TRBJ2-5	CAWSVGRGVWTQYF	TGTGCCTGGAGTGTTGGACGGGGGGTGTGGACCCAGTACTTC
NA	TRBV4-2	NA	TRBJ2-7	CASSHGRQQYF	TGTGCCAGCAGCCATGGGAGGCAGCAGTACTTC
NA	TRBV9	NA	TRBJ2-1	CASSPRGAASYNEQFF	TGTGCCAGCAGCCCCCGCGGAGCCGCCTCCTACAATGAGCAGTTCTTC
NA	TRBV7-2	TRBD2	TRBJ2-2	CASRRLAGVSGELFF	TGTGCCAGCAGAAGACTAGCGGGGGTCTCCGGGGAGCTGTTTTTT
NA	TRBV11-3	NA	TRBJ2-1	CASSRGEAYNEQFF	TGTGCCAGCAGCCGAGGTGAAGCTTACAATGAGCAGTTCTTC
once	TRBV20-1	NA	TRBJ2-5	CSAGEETQYF	TGCAGTGCCGGGGAAGAGACCCAGTACTTC
once	TRBV6-5	NA	TRBJ2-7	CASSYGRGMAYEQYF	TGTGCCAGCAGTTACGGCCGGGGGATGGCCTACGAGCAGTACTTC
NA	TRBV19	TRBD1	TRBJ2-3	CASSRRDRSADTQYF	TGTGCCAGTAGTAGAAGGGACAGGTCTGCAGATACGCAGTATTTT
NA	TRBV14	NA	TRBJ1-4	CASSQDWRNTEKLFF	TGTGCCAGCAGCCAAGATTGGCGGAACACCGAAAAACTGTTTTTT
NA	TRBV4-3	NA	TRBJ1-5	CASSQVAGVNQPQHF	TGCGCCAGCAGCCAAGTTGCAGGGGTCAATCAGCCCCAGCATTTT
NA	TRBV7-2	TRBD2	TRBJ2-5	CASSLGLAGGETQYF	TGTGCCAGCAGCTTAGGACTAGCGGGTGGGGAGACCCAGTACTTC
once	TRBV7-7	NA	TRBJ2-5	CASSPTGNQETQYF	TGTGCCAGCAGTCCAACAGGGAACCAAGAGACCCAGTACTTC
NA	TRBV2	NA	TRBJ2-1	CASSWDTYNEQFF	TGTGCCAGCAGCTGGGACACCTACAATGAGCAGTTCTTC
NA	TRBV28	NA	TRBJ2-5	CASSLRRVETQYF	TGTGCCAGCAGTTTAAGGCGGGTGGAGACCCAGTACTTC
few	TRBV7-8	TRBD2	TRBJ2-3	CASSRGPAGASDTQYF	TGTGCCAGCAGCCGGGGCCCAGCGGGAGCTTCAGATACGCAGTATTTT
NA	TRBV28	TRBD1	TRBJ1-5	CASSPGTGGAQPQHF	TGTGCCAGCAGCCCAGGGACAGGGGGCGCTCAGCCCCAGCATTTT
NA	TRBV7-2	NA	TRBJ2-1	CASAAGGPGEQFF	TGTGCCAGCGCTGCCGGGGGGCCGGGTGAGCAGTTCTTC
NA	TRBV10-1	NA	TRBJ2-7	CASTELWYSSYEQYF	TGCGCCAGCACCGAATTATGGTACAGCTCCTACGAGCAGTACTTC
NA	TRBV11-2	TRBD1	TRBJ1-5	CASSGGQGQPQHF	TGTGCCAGCAGCGGGGGACAGGGTCAGCCCCAGCATTTT
NA	TRBV5-1	NA	TRBJ2-3	CASSLPWRGPSEYTQYF	TGCGCCAGCAGCTTGCCCTGGCGGGGGCCATCGGAGTATACGCAGTATTTT
once	TRBV7-6	TRBD1	TRBJ2-7	CASSLTGTGGFEQYF	TGTGCCAGCAGCTTAACCGGGACAGGGGGGTTCGAGCAGTACTTC
NA	TRBV29-1	NA	TRBJ1-2	CSVDELVGANGYTF	TGCAGCGTTGATGAGTTGGTGGGGGCGAATGGCTACACCTTC
NA	TRBV2	NA	TRBJ2-5	CALLGGQETQYF	TGTGCCCTTTTAGGGGGCCAAGAGACCCAGTACTTC
NA	TRBV15	NA	TRBJ1-5	CATSRDTLSNQPQHF	TGTGCCACCAGCAGAGACACTTTGAGCAATCAGCCCCAGCATTTT
NA	TRBV28	TRBD1	TRBJ1-4	CASSTDRGVEKLFF	TGTGCCAGCAGTACCGACAGGGGGGTTGAAAAACTGTTTTTT
NA	TRBV13	NA	TRBJ2-7	CASSKTVHEQYF	TGTGCCAGCAGCAAGACAGTGCACGAGCAGTACTTC
NA	TRBV28	NA	TRBJ2-1	CASSTTPPRGSEQFF	TGTGCCAGCAGTACTACGCCCCCACGGGGGAGTGAGCAGTTCTTC
NA	TRBV5-5	TRBD1	TRBJ1-6	CASSFGTGFNSPLHF	TGTGCCAGCAGCTTCGGGACAGGGTTTAATTCCCCCCTCCACTTT
NA	TRBV7-2	TRBD2	TRBJ2-5	CASSLDASGRPETQYF	TGTGCCAGCAGCTTAGATGCTAGCGGGAGGCCAGAGACCCAGTACTTC
NA	TRBV4-1	NA	TRBJ2-2	CASSQDWRYTGELFF	TGCGCCAGCAGCCAAGACTGGCGGTACACCGGGGAGCTGTTTTTT